The rows below give T cell receptor beta chains drawn from one sample of a study of identical twins. TCRdb reanalysed the 5' RACE reads using MiXCR and keeps one entry per CDR3 protein. Of 150,000 or so distinct CDR3 sequences in the sample, under 4.5% were seen once. Sequencing was carried out using memory T cells sorted from blood. The source of these receptors is a man aged 18 to 29 in good health. Both conserved end residues are part of each CDR3. The D gene is left open where the match is weak. Clone size appears in some rows only: once, few, many, or a class for an expanded clone.

CDR3	DNA	V	D	J	size
CASSLWWAGGQPQHF	TGTGCCAGCAGCTTATGGTGGGCGGGAGGGCAGCCCCAGCATTTT	TRBV7-4	-	TRBJ1-5	many
CAFSPPLREGAGELFF	TGTGCCTTTTCCCCACCTTTGCGGGAAGGCGCCGGGGAGCTGTTTTTT	TRBV5-4	-	TRBJ2-2	-
CASSPTGQGNSPLHF	TGTGCCAGCAGCCCCACGGGACAGGGGAATTCACCCCTCCACTTT	TRBV9	TRBD1	TRBJ1-6	-
CASSQGGRDEKLFF	TGCGCCAGCAGCCAAGGGGGGCGCGATGAAAAACTGTTTTTT	TRBV4-3	-	TRBJ1-4	many
CASSLIAGAGETQYF	TGTGCCAGCAGTTTAATTGCGGGAGCGGGAGAGACCCAGTACTTC	TRBV28	TRBD2	TRBJ2-5	many
CSAARGGYEQYF	TGCAGTGCTGCCCGAGGTGGCTACGAGCAGTACTTC	TRBV20-1	-	TRBJ2-7	many
CASSLAPGQGEFF	TGCGCCAGCAGCTTGGCCCCCGGACAGGGCGAGTTCTTC	TRBV5-1	TRBD1	TRBJ2-1	many
CATNTGESINIQYF	TGTGCCACCAATACAGGGGAGTCTATTAACATTCAGTACTTC	TRBV28	TRBD1	TRBJ2-4	many
CSAPGTSGSSVDTQYF	TGCAGCGCCCCAGGGACTAGCGGGAGTTCCGTAGATACGCAGTATTTT	TRBV29-1	TRBD2	TRBJ2-3	many
CASSGLAGDGEQFF	TGTGCCAGCTCTGGACTAGCGGGAGATGGTGAGCAGTTCTTC	TRBV3-1	TRBD2	TRBJ2-1	many
CASTTLVGDQPQHF	TGTGCCAGCACCACGCTTGTGGGCGATCAGCCCCAGCATTTT	TRBV6-1	-	TRBJ1-5	few
CASIPQGSYNEQFF	TGTGCCAGCATCCCCCAGGGGTCGTACAATGAGCAGTTCTTC	TRBV7-9	-	TRBJ2-1	-
CASSVVGGNTGELFF	TGTGCCAGCAGCGTAGTGGGGGGGAACACCGGGGAGCTGTTTTTT	TRBV9	-	TRBJ2-2	many
CASSLATSGSSSYNEQFF	TGTGCCAGCAGCTTAGCGACTAGCGGCTCGAGCTCCTACAATGAGCAGTTCTTC	TRBV7-2	TRBD2	TRBJ2-1	many
CASVSGTASYNEQFF	TGTGCTAGTGTTTCCGGGACGGCTTCCTACAATGAGCAGTTCTTC	TRBV12-5	-	TRBJ2-1	-
CASSQDILGSGANVLTF	TGCGCCAGCAGCCAAGATATTTTGGGCTCTGGGGCCAACGTCCTGACTTTC	TRBV4-3	-	TRBJ2-6	many
CASSAPPRLAGGNGQYF	TGTGCCAGCAGCGCTCCGCCTCGACTAGCGGGAGGCAACGGGCAGTATTTT	TRBV7-9	TRBD2	TRBJ2-3	many
CASSLVGTQGGNYGYTF	TGCGCCAGCAGCTTGGTCGGCACGCAGGGGGGTAACTATGGCTACACCTTC	TRBV5-1	TRBD1	TRBJ1-2	many
CASSQDRGVGNTIYF	TGTGCCAGCAGCCAAGATAGGGGGGTCGGAAACACCATATATTTT	TRBV4-2	-	TRBJ1-3	many
CASSETLISLAGGYNEQFF	TGTGCCAGCAGTGAGACCCTAATATCACTAGCGGGAGGGTACAATGAGCAGTTCTTC	TRBV25-1	TRBD2	TRBJ2-1	many
CASRDRGGSYEQYF	TGTGCCAGCAGGGACAGGGGAGGCTCCTACGAGCAGTACTTC	TRBV11-2	TRBD1	TRBJ2-7	many
CAISARGENTGELFF	TGTGCCATCAGTGCCCGGGGGGAGAACACCGGGGAGCTGTTTTTT	TRBV10-3	TRBD2	TRBJ2-2	many
CASSQDLLYNEQFF	TGTGCCAGCAGCCAAGATCTTCTGTACAATGAGCAGTTCTTC	TRBV4-2	-	TRBJ2-1	many
CASSRQDTYQPQHF	TGTGCCAGCAGCCGCCAGGACACCTATCAGCCCCAGCATTTT	TRBV7-9	-	TRBJ1-5	-
CASSFRRVSGYEQYF	TGTGCCAGCAGCTTCAGGAGGGTCTCTGGGTACGAGCAGTACTTC	TRBV7-8	-	TRBJ2-7	many
CASRATGGVWETQYF	TGTGCCAGCAGAGCAACAGGGGGCGTTTGGGAGACCCAGTACTTC	TRBV6-2/TRBV6-3	TRBD1	TRBJ2-5	many
CAISESQARETQYF	TGTGCCATCAGTGAGTCCCAGGCGCGGGAGACCCAGTACTTC	TRBV10-3	-	TRBJ2-5	-
CASSGTRAAGELFF	TGTGCCAGCAGTGGGACTAGAGCCGCCGGGGAGCTGTTTTTT	TRBV2	TRBD2	TRBJ2-2	few
CSARDLEGPANYGYTF	TGCAGTGCTAGAGATCTGGAGGGGCCAGCTAACTATGGCTACACCTTC	TRBV20-1	-	TRBJ1-2	many
CASSPMTGAGETQYF	TGTGCCAGCTCACCGATGACAGGGGCGGGAGAGACCCAGTACTTC	TRBV18	TRBD1	TRBJ2-5	many
CASSPLVGGREQYF	TGTGCCAGCAGCCCCCTGGTTGGGGGACGCGAGCAGTACTTC	TRBV6-1	-	TRBJ2-7	-
CASSLGQGSSGYTF	TGTGCCAGCAGTTTGGGACAGGGTTCGTCTGGCTACACCTTC	TRBV12-3/TRBV12-4	TRBD1	TRBJ1-2	many
CSARRGGKIGGYTF	TGCAGTGCTAGGCGGGGGGGCAAGATAGGTGGCTACACCTTC	TRBV20-1	-	TRBJ1-2	many
CSARPAGHPAGEQYF	TGCAGTGCTAGACCCGCGGGACACCCGGCCGGCGAGCAGTACTTC	TRBV20-1	-	TRBJ2-7	many
CATSDTSGRGNEQFF	TGTGCCACCAGTGACACTAGCGGGAGAGGGAATGAGCAGTTCTTC	TRBV24-1	TRBD2	TRBJ2-1	many
CASSQGGSWANVLTF	TGTGCCAGCAGCCAGGGGGGGTCCTGGGCCAACGTCCTGACTTTC	TRBV7-2	-	TRBJ2-6	-
CASSSGFRETQYF	TGTGCCAGCAGCTCGGGCTTTAGGGAGACCCAGTACTTC	TRBV11-2	-	TRBJ2-5	many
CATRGRDRVTGELFF	TGTGCCACTAGGGGCCGAGACAGGGTCACCGGGGAGCTGTTTTTT	TRBV15	TRBD1	TRBJ2-2	many
CASSLNQGSGGYTF	TGTGCCAGCAGCTTAAATCAGGGAAGCGGTGGCTACACCTTC	TRBV5-6	-	TRBJ1-2	many
CASSGTWGTEAFF	TGTGCCAGCAGTGGGACGTGGGGCACTGAAGCTTTCTTT	TRBV12-3/TRBV12-4	-	TRBJ1-1	many
CASSQERRQGAWETQYF	TGTGCCAGCAGCCAAGAACGAAGACAGGGGGCTTGGGAGACCCAGTACTTC	TRBV4-2	TRBD1	TRBJ2-5	many
CATCGVVNTGELFF	TGTGCCACCTGCGGTGTGGTGAACACCGGGGAGCTGTTTTTT	TRBV6-1	-	TRBJ2-2	many
CSASVAGLAGYYEQYF	TGCAGTGCTAGTGTTGCGGGACTAGCGGGGTACTACGAGCAGTACTTC	TRBV20-1	TRBD2	TRBJ2-7	many
CSHSGRGYNEQFF	TGCAGCCATAGCGGGAGGGGTTACAATGAGCAGTTCTTC	TRBV29-1	TRBD2	TRBJ2-1	many
CASSLSASSTDTQYF	TGTGCCAGCAGCCTCTCGGCGTCTAGCACAGATACGCAGTATTTT	TRBV3-1	-	TRBJ2-3	many
CASTGGLAGAYEQYF	TGTGCCAGCACCGGGGGGCTAGCGGGAGCCTACGAGCAGTACTTC	TRBV12-3/TRBV12-4	TRBD2	TRBJ2-7	many
CASSQVPGGKQYF	TGTGCCAGCAGTCAAGTCCCAGGGGGTAAGCAGTACTTC	TRBV27	TRBD1	TRBJ2-7	many
CASSQSRDTQYF	TGCGCCAGCAGTCAGAGTCGCGATACGCAGTATTTT	TRBV23-1	-	TRBJ2-3	few
CAAQGQDYGYTF	TGTGCCGCACAGGGACAGGACTATGGCTACACCTTC	TRBV12-3/TRBV12-4	TRBD1	TRBJ1-2	many
CASSPGIGGNTEAFF	TGTGCCAGCAGCCCCGGGATAGGGGGGAACACTGAAGCTTTCTTT	TRBV5-6	-	TRBJ1-1	many
CASSIPGLGGDEQFF	TGTGCCAGTAGTATTCCGGGACTCGGGGGGGATGAGCAGTTCTTC	TRBV19	TRBD2	TRBJ2-1	many
CASTPNRGSNQPQHF	TGTGCCAGCACCCCCAACAGGGGCAGCAATCAGCCCCAGCATTTT	TRBV12-3/TRBV12-4	TRBD1	TRBJ1-5	many
CASSFKGGGYTF	TGTGCCAGCAGTTTTAAAGGGGGTGGCTACACCTTC	TRBV12-3/TRBV12-4	-	TRBJ1-2	many
CASRYAADRGGEAFF	TGTGCCAGCAGATACGCGGCCGACAGGGGAGGTGAAGCTTTCTTT	TRBV4-2	TRBD1	TRBJ1-1	many
CSVSGTSMGEQFF	TGCAGCGTTTCCGGGACTAGCATGGGTGAGCAGTTCTTC	TRBV29-1	TRBD2	TRBJ2-1	many
CASSVRLAGGTGELFF	TGCGCCAGCAGCGTGCGATTAGCGGGAGGCACCGGGGAGCTGTTTTTT	TRBV4-1	TRBD2	TRBJ2-2	few
CSARDGASVNNEQFF	TGCAGTGCTAGAGATGGGGCTAGCGTGAACAATGAGCAGTTCTTC	TRBV20-1	-	TRBJ2-1	many
CASSKIPGGTDTQYF	TGTGCCAGCAGCAAAATCCCGGGAGGGACAGATACGCAGTATTTT	TRBV21-1	-	TRBJ2-3	many
CASTMGRRGRSNGYTF	TGTGCCAGTACCATGGGTCGCAGGGGGCGATCAAATGGCTACACCTTC	TRBV19	TRBD1	TRBJ1-2	many